The T cell receptor beta chain under discussion was sequenced for a study of CD8 T cells in ankylosing spondylitis. This clonotype was seen a few times. Its target is not known. Study-wide results and limits: Researchers reportedly found disease-linked clones significantly enriched in matched ankylosing spondylitis synovial fluid. Made up of under 10 highly homologous variants, a TCR beta motif appeared characteristic of ankylosing spondylitis blood.

TCRdb recomputed calls from the 5' RACE reads with MiXCR, one row per CDR3 protein. Among about 800,000 distinct CDR3 sequences listed, about 11% were seen once. The specimen sequenced was blood, either unsorted or a sorted T cell fraction (not recorded which). This TCR was recovered from a male donor with ankylosing spondylitis.

CDR3 DNA: TGCGCCAGCAGCCCTTTCGGACAGAACACTGAAGCTTTCTTT. Translated, it gives CASSPFGQNTEAFF. This chain uses TRBV5-1 with TRBJ1-1; D is possibly TRBD1 (5 bases). Germline lookup yields CDR1 SGHRS and CDR2 YFSETQ. V lost 4 bases to trimming and J lost 1 base, with 11 bases between them. The CDR3 covers 14 residues.